This TCR beta chain was identified in a study of blood T cell repertoires in COVID-19. This CDR3 has 14 residues. The V end lost 4 bases, the J end lost 6 bases, and 13 bases lay between the germline ends. Germline V gene data show CDR1 as MRHNA and CDR2 as SNTAGT. TCRdb keeps only in-frame clones here, not all; method: immunoSEQ multiplex PCR. Altogether some 290,000 clones are present, 90% being singletons, with the ten largest covering roughly 3.9%. The sequence derives from a woman in her twenties or thirties who had been exposed to COVID-19. What was sequenced was PBMCs or T cells enriched from blood (not recorded which). The gene calls are TRBV6-4 and TRBJ2-1; unclear D gene. The CDR3 nucleotides read TGTGCCAGCAGTGTAGCCCCGAAGGTCAATGAGCAGTTCTTC. Amino acid sequence: CASSVAPKVNEQFF.